Following are 25 T cell receptor beta chains from one sample sequenced in a study of sequential checkpoint blockade in melanoma. Treatment meaning: randomized to nivolumab then ipilimumab (arm A) or the reverse (arm B). The protocol was immunoSEQ multiplex PCR, while the TCRdb copy is restricted to in-frame clones and leaves out a portion. The sample shows some 31,000 clones, around 88% of them seen only once. Sequencing was performed on CD8+ T cells sorted from blood (inferred from file names), taken from a patient given nivolumab and ipilimumab in sequence. These receptors were obtained from a human donor with melanoma.

V usage is TRBV7-9 and J usage is TRBJ1-2, with 7 bases lining up with TRBD1. This CDR3 region has 13 residues. Germline V lookup: CDR1 SEHNR, CDR2 FQNEAQ (reference sequence). DNA of the CDR3: TGTGCAAGTGGACAGGTGAATTCATATGGCTACACCTTC. Its protein product is CASGQVNSYGYTF.

This chain joins TRBV7-9 and TRBJ2-5; 8 bases fit TRBD1. Germline assignment: CDR1 SEHNR and CDR2 FQNEAQ (reference sequence). The CDR3 is 15 residues long. The V segment lost 1 base and the J segment 11 bases; nucleotides outside the gene matches: 12. CDR3 sequence: CASSLGVGDRQEQYF. The CDR3 DNA reads as TGTGCCAGCAGCTTAGGGGTGGGGGACAGGCAAGAGCAGTACTTC.

The chain carries TRBV19 and TRBJ2-7; no definite D call. V was trimmed by 8 bases and J by 3 bases, leaving 8 bases between them. This CDR3 spans 11 amino acids. CDR1 is LNHDA and CDR2 is SQIVND in the germline V gene (reference sequence). In DNA form, the CDR3 reads TGTGCCAGTTCCAGTCTCTACGAGCAGTACTTC. Translation gives CASSSLYEQYF.

This clone was seen only a few times. This chain connects TRBV9 to TRBJ2-1, with 7 bases matching TRBD2. The CDR3 loop spans 17 amino acids. Germline lookup yields CDR1 SGDLS and CDR2 YYNGEE. V lost 0 bases and J lost 0; bases outside the gene matches: 6. As DNA, the CDR3 is TGTGCCAGCAGCGTAGTGGCGGGAGCTCTCTCCTACAATGAGCAGTTCTTC. Protein: CASSVVAGALSYNEQFF.

The chain uses TRBV7-9 and TRBJ2-1; 7 bases map to TRBD1. The CDR3 contains 15 residues. Germline loops: CDR1 SEHNR, CDR2 FQNEAQ (reference sequence). The V and J ends lost 7 bases and 1 base, in that order; junction bases with no gene match: 7. Here the CDR3 reads CASISQGDSYNEQFF. The CDR3 coding sequence is TGTGCCAGCATCTCCCAGGGGGATTCCTACAATGAGCAGTTCTTC. Together with reference TRBV7-9 and TRBJ2-1, the CDR3 gives the full variable domain: DTGVSQNPRHKITKRGQNVTFRCDPISEHNRLYWYRQTLGQGPEFLTYFQNEAQLEKSRLLSDRFSAERPKGSFSTLEIQRTEQGDSAMYLCASISQGDSYNEQFFGPGTRLTVL.

The rearrangement uses TRBV11-2 and TRBJ2-3, with a possible D match to TRBD1 (5 bases). V was cut by 5 bases and J by 9 bases, with 15 bases left in between. This CDR3 contains 13 residues. From germline, CDR1 is SGHAT and CDR2 FQNNGV. CDR3 sequence: CASSAQQGRTQYF. CDR3 nucleotides: TGTGCCAGCAGCGCCCAGCAGGGTAGGACGCAGTATTTT.

The rearrangement links TRBV5-5 to TRBJ2-5; D gene ambiguous. TRBJ2-7 explains the end of the DNA better; the J call may be wrong. This CDR3 is 11 amino acids long. CDR1 and CDR2 (germline): SGHKS, YYEKEE (reference sequence). CDR3 sequence reads: CASSFSYEQYF. Written as DNA, the CDR3 is TGTGCCAGCAGCTTTAGCTACGAGCAGTACTTC.

The CDR3 DNA sequence: TGTGCCAGCAGCTTACTGAGGGGGGGAAGGAATGAGCAGTTCTTC. Translating it yields CASSLLRGGRNEQFF. The chain recombines TRBV7-2 with TRBJ2-1; D is perhaps TRBD2 (7 bases). The length of the CDR3 is 15 residues. Germline-derived CDR1 and CDR2 are SGHTA and FQGNSA. Trimming took off 2 bases at V and 7 bases at J, with 15 bases between the two ends.

The CDR3 region is CASSVTGGSYGYTF. The CDR3 nucleotides are TGTGCCAGTAGTGTTACAGGGGGATCGTATGGCTACACCTTC. The chain is built from TRBV19 and TRBJ1-2; 8 nucleotides align to TRBD1. Germline V lookup: CDR1 LNHDA, CDR2 SQIVND (reference sequence). The CDR3 runs 14 residues. V was clipped by 5 bases and J by 5 bases; unmatched bases: 7.

CDR3 DNA sequence: TGCGCCAGCAGCCCGACCGGGACTAGCGGGAGTCACGAGCAGTACTTC. Protein sequence: CASSPTGTSGSHEQYF. The chain carries TRBV4-1 and TRBJ2-7, with 14 positions matching TRBD2. This CDR3 has 16 amino acids. The V and J ends lost 4 bases and 5 bases, in that order; junction bases with no gene match: 7. Germline values: CDR1 MGHRA, CDR2 YSYEKL.

This clone was recorded once. The genes are TRBV27 and TRBJ2-1; 8 positions match TRBD2. The CDR3 totals 16 residues. V shed 2 bases, J shed 4 bases, and the junction held 7 bases outside the gene matches. Germline V lookup: CDR1 MNHEY, CDR2 SMNVEV (reference sequence). CDR3 amino acids: CASSLRGGRPYNEQFF. The CDR3 nucleotides read TGTGCCAGCAGTTTACGGGGCGGGAGGCCTTACAATGAGCAGTTCTTC.

The V gene is TRBV7-8, the J gene TRBJ1-1; 7 nucleotides line up with TRBD1. Germline values: CDR1 SGHVS, CDR2 FQNEAQ. The V and J ends lost 2 bases and 2 bases, in that order; junction bases with no gene match: 14. The CDR3 loop spans 18 amino acids. The CDR3 loop reads CASSLSLAGGLINTEAFF. The DNA for the CDR3 is TGTGCCAGCAGCTTATCCCTCGCAGGGGGTCTTATAAACACTGAAGCTTTCTTT.

This clone showed up just a few times. This chain uses TRBV6-5 with TRBJ2-3, with TRBD2 matching 9 bases. This CDR3 spans 14 amino acids. Per the germline V gene, CDR1 is MNHEY and CDR2 is SVGAGI. Trimming cost V 4 bases and J 3 bases; bases outside gene matches: 2. The CDR3 here is CASSLTSGTDTQYF. In DNA, the CDR3 is TGTGCCAGCAGTTTGACTAGCGGAACAGATACGCAGTATTTT.

The chain has TRBV7-9 and TRBJ2-1; D call uncertain. The CDR3 length is 11 residues. Trimming removed 5 bases at V and 4 bases at J, with 3 bases between. Looked up from germline, CDR1 is SEHNR and CDR2 is FQNEAQ (reference sequence). The CDR3 loop reads CASSPYNEQFF. Written as DNA, the CDR3 is TGTGCCAGCAGCCCTTACAATGAGCAGTTCTTC.

In its sample, this clone was seen once. V gene TRBV7-7 combines with J gene TRBJ2-5; D might be TRBD2 (5 bases). Between the trimmed V and J ends, which lost 5 bases and 3 bases, there was a span of 10 bases. There are 13 residues in the CDR3. The V gene's germline CDR1 is SSHAT and CDR2 FNYEAQ (reference sequence). CDR3 sequence: CASSKDWEETQYF. The CDR3 DNA sequence: TGTGCCAGCAGCAAGGACTGGGAAGAGACCCAGTACTTC.

Here the CDR3 reads CASSPNRGLGETQYF. Written as DNA, the CDR3 is TGCGCCAGCAGCCCAAACAGGGGGCTGGGAGAGACCCAGTACTTC. The V call is TRBV5-1, the J call TRBJ2-5; TRBD1 agrees at 9 bases. The CDR3 sequence is 15 residues long. Germline lookup yields CDR1 SGHRS and CDR2 YFSETQ. V lost 4 bases and J lost 4; bases outside the gene matches: 8.

The chain employs TRBV11-2 and TRBJ2-1; 7 bases are a match to TRBD2. Unmatched junction bases numbered 16, after V lost 5 bases and J lost 9 bases. The germline V gene encodes CDR1 SGHAT and CDR2 FQNNGV. CDR3 length: 16 residues. CDR3 region: CASSTVSGLVLTEQFF. In DNA, the CDR3 is TGTGCCAGCAGCACCGTTAGCGGGCTAGTGCTGACTGAGCAGTTCTTC.

CDR3 sequence: CASSPQRGGGYEQYF. CDR3 coding DNA: TGTGCCAGCAGTCCCCAGCGGGGGGGCGGTTACGAGCAGTACTTC. V and J are TRBV27 and TRBJ2-7; 10 bases line up with TRBD2. Germline V gene lookup returns CDR1 MNHEY and CDR2 SMNVEV (reference sequence). V gave up 5 bases and J gave up 4 bases; unmatched junction bases: 8. This CDR3 region has 15 residues.

V gene TRBV4-3 combines with J gene TRBJ2-7; 11 bases match TRBD2. The V gene end was trimmed by 2 bases and the J gene end by 0 bases; junction bases not matched to a gene: 3. The CDR3 totals 16 residues. Germline CDR1 and CDR2: LGHNA and YSLEER. This CDR3 is CASSQLLAGGSYEQYF. CDR3 nucleotides: TGCGCCAGCAGCCAACTTCTAGCGGGGGGCTCCTACGAGCAGTACTTC.

In its sample, this clone was seen once. The rearrangement uses TRBV4-3 and TRBJ2-3, with 10 bases that match TRBD2. The CDR3 is made up of 16 amino acids. Germline CDR1 is LGHNA and CDR2 is YSLEER. After removal of 2 bases from V and 1 base from J, the junction contained 3 bases not matched to a gene. The CDR3 bases are TGCGCCAGCAGCCAAACCGGACTAGCGGGCACAGATACGCAGTATTTT. Amino acids: CASSQTGLAGTDTQYF.

The chain links TRBV11-2 to TRBJ2-3; 9 bases are shared with TRBD1. The length of the CDR3 is 15 residues. The V gene's germline CDR1 is SGHAT and CDR2 FQNNGV. V shed 5 bases, J shed 4 bases, and the junction held 7 bases outside the gene matches. The CDR3 nucleotides are TGTGCCAGCAGCCTATACAGGGGGCCCGCAGATACGCAGTATTTT. Its translation: CASSLYRGPADTQYF.

The DNA of the CDR3 is TGTGCCAGCAGCTGGAGGGGACAGTTAGTAGGCACCGGGGAGCTGTTTTTT. Protein product: CASSWRGQLVGTGELFF. The chain has TRBV5-5 and TRBJ2-2; a possible D gene is TRBD1 (7 bases). V was pared by 3 bases and J by 4 bases, with 19 bases between. The germline V gene has CDR1 SGHKS and CDR2 YYEKEE (reference sequence). The CDR3 covers 17 residues.

V and J are TRBV7-9 and TRBJ1-4; D gene uncertain. The length of the CDR3 is 15 residues. Germline CDR1 reads SEHNR; CDR2 reads FQNEAQ (reference sequence). V gave up 0 bases and J gave up 6 bases, with 11 bases separating them. The CDR3 is CASSLALGEDEKLFF. The DNA of the CDR3 is TGTGCCAGCAGCTTAGCGCTGGGTGAGGATGAAAAACTGTTTTTT.

By its share, this clone is medium-sized. The genes are TRBV15 and TRBJ1-1, with 7 bases identical to TRBD1. The trim removed 3 bases at V and 0 bases at J, leaving 1 base unmatched. The CDR3 spans 14 residues. Germline V gene data show CDR1 as LNHNV and CDR2 as YYDKDF (reference sequence). CDR3 residues: CATSRDRMNTEAFF. CDR3 DNA sequence: TGTGCCACCAGCAGGGACAGGATGAACACTGAAGCTTTCTTT.

This rearrangement joins TRBV27 to TRBJ1-6; D not certain. CDR3 size: 14 residues. Germline CDR1 and CDR2: MNHEY and SMNVEV (reference sequence). V lost 5 bases, J lost 3 bases, and 8 bases lay in between. The CDR3 coding sequence is TGTGCCAGCAGTAGCCGTAGCTATAATTCACCCCTCCACTTT. Translation: CASSSRSYNSPLHF.